This record looks at one T cell receptor beta chain sequence and its context. The authors distributed each subset's genomic DNA evenly over several immunoSEQ plates. Using immunoSEQ multiplex PCR, the repertoire was profiled, and TCRdb retains in-frame clones only, with some absent. This repertoire shows 900,000 to 1,200,000 clones, about 84% found once; its top ten account for around 0.61%. This record comes from a study of shared clonotypes between healthy human individuals. This CDR3 comprises 14 residues. The germline V gene has CDR1 KGHSH and CDR2 LQKENI. Unmatched junction bases numbered 3, after V lost 3 bases and J lost 8 bases.

Sequencing input: memory CD4+ T cells from PBMCs. The subset was: CD45RA-negative fraction. The chain has TRBV18 and TRBJ2-7; 14 bases map to TRBD2. The TCR sequence derives from a man aged 18 to 30 in good health. Some clones in this sample may be carry-over from other donors' samples. The CDR3: CASSPGLAGDQQYF. As DNA, the CDR3 is TGTGCCAGCTCACCGGGACTAGCGGGAGATCAGCAGTACTTC.